The next 20 T cell receptor beta chains were all read from a single sample in a study of shared clonotypes between healthy human individuals. This table comes from immunoSEQ multiplex PCR, and its TCRdb copy is limited to in-frame clones, with some not included. Among roughly 2,000,000 clones listed, over 85% were seen once. CD45RO-negative, CCR7-positively selected cells formed the naive CD8 fraction, excluding terminally differentiated effector memory CD45RA+ cells. Sequenced input: naive CD8+ T cells from PBMCs. The receptors here all came from a man between 18 and 35 years old in good health. Some clones in this sample may be carry-over from other donors' samples.

V gene TRBV7-9 combines with J gene TRBJ2-7, with 8 bases that match TRBD1. This CDR3 contains 14 residues. CDR1 is SEHNR and CDR2 is FQNEAQ in the germline V gene (reference sequence). With 1 base clipped from V and 2 bases from J, the junction kept 1 base outside the gene matches. CDR3 amino acids: CASSLEGQAYEQYF. For the CDR3, the DNA is TGTGCCAGCAGCTTAGAGGGACAGGCCTACGAGCAGTACTTC.

This clone was found once. The rearrangement links TRBV13 to TRBJ2-7, with D perhaps given as TRBD1 or TRBD2 (6 bases each). The CDR3 runs to 15 residues. From germline, CDR1 is PRHDT and CDR2 FYEKMQ (reference sequence). Between the trimmed V and J ends, which lost 0 bases and 10 bases, there was a span of 19 bases. The CDR3 is CASSLGARGAGHQYF. The CDR3 DNA follows: TGTGCCAGCAGCTTAGGGGCCCGGGGCGCGGGACATCAGTACTTC.

The chain joins TRBV27 to TRBJ1-1, with a tentative D call TRBD1 (6 bases). The germline gives CDR1 MNHEY, CDR2 SMNVEV (reference sequence). V lost 6 bases and J lost 4, with 12 bases in between. The CDR3 sequence is 13 residues long. CDR3 coding DNA: TGTGCCAGCAGCCTTACAGGGAGCACTGAAGCTTTCTTT. Residues: CASSLTGSTEAFF.

The chain links TRBV19 to TRBJ1-1; a possible D gene is TRBD1 (5 bases). V lost 6 bases to trimming and J lost 0 bases, with 17 bases between them. CDR1 and CDR2 from the germline V gene are LNHDA and SQIVND (reference sequence). The CDR3 has 16 residues. CDR3 nucleotides: TGTGCCAGTAGCGACGGGACGGCAAAAATGAACACTGAAGCTTTCTTT. This translates into CASSDGTAKMNTEAFF.

The chain combines TRBV7-9 with TRBJ2-5, with a possible D match to TRBD2 (6 bases). The V end lost 4 bases, the J end lost 0 bases, and 18 bases lay between the germline ends. Germline loops: CDR1 SEHNR, CDR2 FQNEAQ (reference sequence). The CDR3 loop spans 17 amino acids. The DNA of the CDR3 is TGTGCCAGCAGCTCACCTAAGTGGGGGGACTACCAAGAGACCCAGTACTTC. This codes for CASSSPKWGDYQETQYF. Full variable domain (rest looked up from reference TRBV7-9 and TRBJ2-5): DTGVSQNPRHKITKRGQNVTFRCDPISEHNRLYWYRQTLGQGPEFLTYFQNEAQLEKSRLLSDRFSAERPKGSFSTLEIQRTEQGDSAMYLCASSSPKWGDYQETQYFGPGTRLLVL.

The J gene is TRBJ2-3, the V gene TRBV9, with D possibly being TRBD1 (6 bases). CDR3 length equals 15 residues. V lost 4 bases and J lost 0, with 12 bases in between. CDR1 and CDR2 (germline): SGDLS, YYNGEE. The CDR3 here is CASSPGTTSTDTQYF. The CDR3 DNA reads TGTGCCAGCAGCCCTGGGACAACAAGCACAGATACGCAGTATTTT.

This chain connects TRBV7-3 to TRBJ2-7; 9 nucleotides agree with TRBD2. CDR1 and CDR2 (germline): SGHTA, FQGTGA. The CDR3 sequence is 14 residues long. The V gene end was trimmed by 5 bases and the J gene end by 5 bases; junction bases not matched to a gene: 7. The CDR3 spells CASSGQRTSDEQYF. The CDR3 region has the DNA TGTGCCAGCAGCGGTCAAAGGACTAGCGACGAGCAGTACTTC.

This clone occurred a few times. This chain links TRBV18 with TRBJ1-4, with TRBD1 identical over 8 bases. The ends lost 3 bases at V and 6 bases at J; junction bases unmatched: 6. The length of the CDR3 is 15 residues. Germline V gene data show CDR1 as KGHSH and CDR2 as LQKENI. The CDR3 nucleotides read TGTGCCAGCTCACCCGGACAGGGAGGAGATGAAAAACTGTTTTTT. This translates into CASSPGQGGDEKLFF.

Points on this clone: Other DNA sequences in the sample encode the same CDR3. J is TRBJ2-7 and V is TRBV27; the D is unclear. Trimming shortened V by 0 bases and J by 2 bases, and 8 bases separated the two germline ends. Germline V lookup: CDR1 MNHEY, CDR2 SMNVEV (reference sequence). CDR3 size: 14 residues. The CDR3 DNA reads as TGTGCCAGCAGTTTATCGGCTACCACCTACGAGCAGTACTTC. This translates into CASSLSATTYEQYF.

The V call is TRBV7-9, the J call TRBJ2-4; D perhaps matches TRBD2 (5 bases). Looked up from germline, CDR1 is SEHNR and CDR2 is FQNEAQ (reference sequence). V lost 5 bases, J lost 6 bases, and 8 bases lay in between. The CDR3 covers 12 residues. This CDR3 reads CASSPGVNIQYF. The DNA for the CDR3 is TGTGCCAGCAGCCCCGGGGTAAACATTCAGTACTTC.

The V gene is TRBV23-1, the J gene TRBJ2-4, with D maybe TRBD1 (5 bases). TRBV23-1 is classed as an ORF, of uncertain function. V gave up 6 bases and J gave up 3 bases, with 27 bases separating them. CDR3 length: 19 amino acids. The DNA for the CDR3 is TGCGCCAGCAGGATTCAGGGCCCGCTATGTGATGTAGGCAAAAACATTCAGTACTTC. Translating gives CASRIQGPLCDVGKNIQYF.

A remark on this clone: Other DNA sequences of this sample code for an identical CDR3. The V gene is TRBV9, the J gene TRBJ2-5; perhaps TRBD2 as D (6 bases). This CDR3 contains 15 residues. Germline V gene sequence: CDR1 SGDLS, CDR2 YYNGEE. Trimming removed 0 bases from V and 2 bases from J, with 11 bases in between. The CDR3 DNA follows: TGTGCCAGCAGCGTAGCTGGGGGGAGTCAAGAGACCCAGTACTTC. The encoded protein is CASSVAGGSQETQYF.

CDR3 coding DNA: TGTGCCAGCAGCCCCGATGGGGCCATCGGATATAGGAATCAGCCCCAGCATTTT. This sequence encodes CASSPDGAIGYRNQPQHF. The chain employs TRBV28 and TRBJ1-5; weak D call: TRBD1 (5 bases). Trimming removed 6 bases from V and 4 bases from J, with 25 bases in between. This CDR3 has 18 residues. Germline V gene lookup returns CDR1 MDHEN and CDR2 SYDVKM.

This chain connects TRBV5-1 to TRBJ2-1; 11 bases fit TRBD2. CDR1 is SGHRS and CDR2 is YFSETQ in the germline V gene. V dropped 3 bases and J dropped 0; count of bases not matched to a gene: 8. The CDR3 spans 18 residues. DNA for the CDR3: TGCGCCAGCAGCTGGAGGACTAGCGGGCCCTACTCCTACAATGAGCAGTTCTTC. This codes for CASSWRTSGPYSYNEQFF.

This clone was seen only once. This CDR3 is also generated by other DNA sequences in the sample. The V and J genes are TRBV2 and TRBJ2-7; D is undetermined. Trimming removed 4 bases at V and 2 bases at J, with 3 bases between. The germline V gene encodes CDR1 SNHLY and CDR2 FYNNEI. The CDR3 has 11 amino acids. The CDR3 loop is CASSGTYEQYF. The CDR3 bases are TGTGCCAGCAGTGGCACCTACGAGCAGTACTTC.

With regard to this clone: Other nucleotide sequences from this sample produce the same CDR3. The V gene is TRBV7-9, the J gene TRBJ2-1; 7 bases fit TRBD2. CDR1 SEHNR and CDR2 FQNEAQ come from the germline V gene (reference sequence). Trimming removed 5 bases from V and 10 bases from J; junction bases left unmatched: 5. There are 12 residues in the CDR3. CDR3 in DNA: TGTGCCAGCAGCCTAGGCGGGAGAGAGCAGTTCTTC. Its translation: CASSLGGREQFF.

The V gene is TRBV7-9, the J gene TRBJ2-7, with D possibly called TRBD1 or TRBD2 (7 bases each). V was clipped by 6 bases and J by 5 bases, with 17 bases between them. CDR1 and CDR2 (germline): SEHNR, FQNEAQ (reference sequence). The CDR3 has 14 amino acids. In DNA form, the CDR3 reads TGTGCCAGCAGGATTACAGGGGAGGGGCACGAGCAGTACTTC. Its translation: CASRITGEGHEQYF.

As to this clone: This sample also contains other DNA sequences that code for the same CDR3. The chain links TRBV9 to TRBJ2-1; weak D call: TRBD2 (6 bases). Germline values: CDR1 SGDLS, CDR2 YYNGEE. This CDR3 has 14 residues. V was shortened by 6 bases and J by 1 base, with 11 bases between the two germline ends. The CDR3, as DNA: TGTGCCAGCACCGCAGGAGGGTCCTACAATGAGCAGTTCTTC. Its protein is CASTAGGSYNEQFF.

The CDR3 nucleotides read TGTGCCAGCAGCACCCCGCGCGGGGTCGGAACAGATACGCAGTATTTT. Amino acids: CASSTPRGVGTDTQYF. The V gene is TRBV7-9, the J gene TRBJ2-3; TRBD2 is a possible D gene (6 bases). Trimming shortened V by 5 bases and J by 3 bases, and 18 bases separated the two germline ends. The length of the CDR3 is 16 residues. Germline V gene data show CDR1 as SEHNR and CDR2 as FQNEAQ (reference sequence).

V and J are TRBV6-5 and TRBJ2-3; no clear D gene. Germline values: CDR1 MNHEY, CDR2 SVGAGI. CDR3 length: 15 residues. The V end was cut by 0 bases, the J end by 6 bases, with 13 bases between. The CDR3 here is CASSYSRQATDTQYF. CDR3 coding DNA: TGTGCCAGCAGTTACTCTCGTCAGGCCACGGATACGCAGTATTTT.